A selection of T cell receptor beta chains follows, all from one sample in a study of OX40 agonist ivuxolimab in advanced cancers. Using immunoSEQ multiplex PCR, the repertoire was profiled, and TCRdb retains in-frame clones only, with some absent. The data contain 80,000 to 100,000 clones, roughly 87% of them singletons. The sample in question was CD4+ or CD8+ T cells sorted from blood, obtained in a trial of the OX40 agonist ivuxolimab. The receptor set was obtained from an adult with an advanced solid tumor such as melanoma, head and neck, liver or kidney cancer. Both conserved end residues are part of each CDR3. D genes are given only for firm matches. A row's size may be missing; if present it is once, few, many or a size class.

d_call	j_call	v_call	clone_size	cdr3_nt	cdr3_aa
TRBD2	TRBJ2-7	TRBV7-2	NA	TGTGCCAGCAGCTTATCGCGGGGGGCTTCCTACGAGCAGTACTTC	CASSLSRGASYEQYF
NA	TRBJ2-3	TRBV12-5	once	TGTGCTAGTGGCCCGTCGGGCATAGATACGCAGTATTTT	CASGPSGIDTQYF
NA	TRBJ2-3	TRBV6-6	NA	TGTGCCAGCAGCCGCCCGGCAGATACGCAGTATTTT	CASSRPADTQYF
NA	TRBJ2-2	TRBV18	NA	TGTGCCAGCTCACCAAGCAACGGGGAGCTGTTTTTT	CASSPSNGELFF
NA	TRBJ2-1	TRBV6-5	NA	TGTGCCAGCAGTTACTCTGTGGGGGTACCCTACAATGAGCAGTTCTTC	CASSYSVGVPYNEQFF
NA	TRBJ1-1	TRBV5-1	once	TGCGCCAGCAGCCAATTCGGGGGGGCGCCCGACACTGAAGCTTTCTTT	CASSQFGGAPDTEAFF
TRBD2	TRBJ2-2	TRBV7-3	NA	TGTGCCAGCAGGCCTCCGGGACTAGGAGACACCGGGGAGCTGTTTTTT	CASRPPGLGDTGELFF
TRBD1	TRBJ1-1	TRBV10-3	NA	TGTGCCATCAGGGAAAGACAGGGTGCTGAAGCTTTCTTT	CAIRERQGAEAFF
NA	TRBJ1-2	TRBV29-1	once	TGCAGCGTTGAACTCTCCGGGTCCGCTGGCTACACCTTC	CSVELSGSAGYTF
TRBD2	TRBJ2-3	TRBV7-6	NA	TGTGCCAGCAGCTCTCCCCTTCGATCGCGGGGGGGCAGTCTGGGAGATACGCAGTATTTT	CASSSPLRSRGGSLGDTQYF
NA	TRBJ1-6	TRBV7-3	NA	TGTGCCAGCAGCCCAAGGGGCGGAGGTTCACCCCTCCACTTT	CASSPRGGGSPLHF
NA	TRBJ1-1	TRBV5-5	NA	TGTGCCAGCAGCCCGGGTGGGACACCAAAAAACAAAGCTTTCTTT	CASSPGGTPKNKAFF
TRBD1	TRBJ1-2	TRBV5-4	NA	TGTGCCAGCAGCTCGGGACAGGGGCTCGATGGCTACACCTTC	CASSSGQGLDGYTF
NA	TRBJ1-2	TRBV29-1	once	TGCAGCGTTGACGGGGGCGAGGGGGACTTAGGGAGGTACACCTTC	CSVDGGEGDLGRYTF
NA	TRBJ2-3	TRBV9	NA	TGTGCCAGCAGCGTGGGGGATACGCAGTATTTT	CASSVGDTQYF
TRBD1	TRBJ2-2	TRBV29-1	NA	TGCAGCGCTGAAGGGGGGACAGGGGGCGGGGAGCTGTTTTTT	CSAEGGTGGGELFF
NA	TRBJ1-2	TRBV11-2	NA	TGTGCCAGCAGCCCTTCGGGGAGTCACTATGGCTACACCTTC	CASSPSGSHYGYTF
NA	TRBJ2-3	TRBV27	NA	TGTGCCAGCAGTTTCACAGGGAGAGATACGCAGTATTTT	CASSFTGRDTQYF
NA	TRBJ1-4	TRBV19	NA	TGTGCCAGTAGTATACGGGCCTTCCACGGGGCTAATGAAAAACTGTTTTTT	CASSIRAFHGANEKLFF
NA	TRBJ2-5	TRBV13	NA	TGTGCCAGCAGCTTACTCAGGGAGACCCAGTACTTC	CASSLLRETQYF
NA	TRBJ1-5	TRBV7-2	NA	TGTGCCAGCAGCTTAGTGGGAGGTCTCCACACACCCCAGCATTTT	CASSLVGGLHTPQHF
NA	TRBJ2-7	TRBV7-2	NA	TGTGCCAGCAGCTTAGGACCAGGGGGGCCCCTTTACGAGCAGTACTTC	CASSLGPGGPLYEQYF
TRBD1	TRBJ1-2	TRBV2	NA	TGTGCCAGCAGCCCCGGCAGGGGGCGTCCCTATGGCTACACCTTC	CASSPGRGRPYGYTF
NA	TRBJ1-2	TRBV6-5	NA	TGTGCCAGCAGGAACACAGGGAACTATGGCTACACCTTC	CASRNTGNYGYTF
TRBD1	TRBJ1-2	TRBV7-2	NA	TGTGCCAGCAGCTCACAGGGGGGCTACACCTTC	CASSSQGGYTF
TRBD2	TRBJ2-2	TRBV19	NA	TGTGCCAGTAGTACCGGGGGGGGCCGAACCGGGGAGCTGTTTTTT	CASSTGGGRTGELFF
NA	TRBJ1-1	TRBV6-4	NA	TGTGCCAGCTCACCGACAGGTTTGAACACTGAAGCTTTCTTT	CASSPTGLNTEAFF
NA	TRBJ1-1	TRBV13	NA	TGTGCCAGCAGACGCCGGGGCGAAGCTTTCTTT	CASRRRGEAFF
NA	TRBJ2-1	TRBV4-3	NA	TGCGCCAGCAGCCAAGGTTCGTCGTGGGACCCCTCCTACAATGAGCAGTTCTTC	CASSQGSSWDPSYNEQFF
NA	TRBJ1-3	TRBV9	NA	TGTGCCAGCAGTACCGGGGCCTTAAACACCATATATTTT	CASSTGALNTIYF
NA	TRBJ2-7	TRBV2	once	TGTGCCAGCAGTGCCCGACGGGACTACGAGCAGTACTTC	CASSARRDYEQYF
NA	TRBJ2-7	TRBV5-8	NA	TGTGCCAGCAGCCCTGAATCCGAGCAGTACTTC	CASSPESEQYF
TRBD1	TRBJ1-4	TRBV10-2	NA	TGCGCCAGCAGATCGACAGGGAAAAGTGAAAAACTGTTTTTT	CASRSTGKSEKLFF
NA	TRBJ1-1	TRBV18	NA	TGTGCCAGCTCACCGGCAGAAAAGTCTGGGCAAGCTTTCTTT	CASSPAEKSGQAFF
TRBD1	TRBJ1-1	TRBV4-1	NA	TGCGCCAGCAGCCGTCCGGGACAGGGTTTTTTGAACACTGAAGCTTTCTTT	CASSRPGQGFLNTEAFF
NA	TRBJ1-1	TRBV5-8	NA	TGTGCCAGCAGCTCCCGGGACAACCGAGCTTTCTTT	CASSSRDNRAFF
NA	TRBJ2-5	TRBV4-1	NA	TGCGCCAGCAGCCAAGATTGGGCTCTTCGAGAGACCCAGTACTTC	CASSQDWALRETQYF
NA	TRBJ2-1	TRBV19	NA	TGTGCCAGTAGTATAGTTGCATCGGGGAACGAGCAGTTCTTC	CASSIVASGNEQFF
NA	TRBJ2-6	TRBV11-2	NA	TGTGCCAGCAGCTTTTTTTACTCTGGGGCCAACGTCCTGACTTTC	CASSFFYSGANVLTF
NA	TRBJ2-2	TRBV7-2	NA	TGTGCCAGCAGCACCTACCAAGGCACCGGGGAGCTGTTTTTT	CASSTYQGTGELFF
NA	TRBJ2-2	TRBV7-2	NA	TGTGCCAGCAGCTCCCCACCCGGGGAGCTGTTTTTT	CASSSPPGELFF
NA	TRBJ2-2	TRBV5-1	NA	TGCGCCAGCAGCTTGGGAGGGGACGGGGAGCTGTTTTTT	CASSLGGDGELFF
NA	TRBJ1-2	TRBV7-2	NA	TGTGCCAGCAGCTGGGGGAGGGCTAACTATGGCTACACCTTC	CASSWGRANYGYTF
TRBD2	TRBJ2-7	TRBV4-1	NA	TGCGCCAGCAGCCAAGATCGGGTGGGGGGGAGCTCCTACGAGCAGTACTTC	CASSQDRVGGSSYEQYF
NA	TRBJ2-5	TRBV2	NA	TGTGCCAGCAGTCCACCCCGGAGGGAGACCCAGTACTTC	CASSPPRRETQYF
NA	TRBJ1-5	TRBV7-2	NA	TGTGCCAGCAGCCACCCGGGCGCGCCCCAGCATTTT	CASSHPGAPQHF
NA	TRBJ1-1	TRBV7-8	NA	TGTGCCAGCAGCTTAGTGGTAAGGGGAGAAGCTTTCTTT	CASSLVVRGEAFF